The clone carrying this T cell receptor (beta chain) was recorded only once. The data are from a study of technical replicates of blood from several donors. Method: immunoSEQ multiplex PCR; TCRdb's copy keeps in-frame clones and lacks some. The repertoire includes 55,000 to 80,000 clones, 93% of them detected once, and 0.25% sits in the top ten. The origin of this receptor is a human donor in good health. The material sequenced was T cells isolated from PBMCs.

CDR3 in DNA: TGTGCCAGCAGTGAAGCGCATCCGTGGACAGGGGGTGGACAGCCCCAGCATTTT. It encodes CASSEAHPWTGGGQPQHF. V usage is TRBV6-1 and J usage is TRBJ1-5; 10 bases line up with TRBD1. Germline values: CDR1 MNHNS, CDR2 SASEGT. The J segment lost 7 bases and the V segment lost 0 bases, leaving 12 bases of the junction unmatched. The CDR3 extends over 18 amino acids.